This passage covers 6 T cell receptor beta chains from one sample sequenced in a study of blood T cell repertoires in COVID-19. Sequenced by immunoSEQ multiplex PCR; TCRdb stores in-frame clones only, minus some. The table has a few hundred thousand clones, 82% seen once. Sequences were obtained from PBMCs or T cells enriched from blood (not recorded which). Receptor source: a man aged 35 to 55 who had recovered from COVID-19.

This clone was detected only once. The chain recombines TRBV5-1 with TRBJ2-7, with D possibly matching TRBD2 (5 bases). CDR3 length equals 13 residues. CDR1 is SGHRS and CDR2 is YFSETQ in the germline V gene. The ends were cut back, 3 bases at V and 2 bases at J, with 9 bases in the middle. The CDR3 here is CASSSSGTYEQYF. For the CDR3, the DNA is TGCGCCAGCAGCTCCTCCGGGACCTACGAGCAGTACTTC.

This chain connects TRBV12-3 or TRBV12-4 to TRBJ2-3, with 10 bases aligning to TRBD1. This CDR3 comprises 13 residues. With 5 bases clipped from V and 7 bases from J, the junction kept 3 bases outside the gene matches. The CDR3 protein is CASSGDRGNTQYF. The CDR3 region has the DNA TGTGCCAGCAGTGGGGACAGGGGAAATACGCAGTATTTT.

The rearrangement uses TRBV2 and TRBJ1-6, with D perhaps matching TRBD1 (5 bases). This CDR3 has 15 residues. Germline loops: CDR1 SNHLY, CDR2 FYNNEI. The germline V and J ends were trimmed by 4 bases and 5 bases, with 12 bases remaining between them. The CDR3 region is CASSVRQTDNSPLHF. In DNA, the CDR3 is TGTGCCAGCAGTGTGAGACAGACTGATAATTCACCCCTCCACTTT.

This sequence joins TRBV19 and TRBJ1-3, with D perhaps matching TRBD1 (5 bases). The length of the CDR3 is 15 residues. Germline CDR1 reads LNHDA; CDR2 reads SQIVND (reference sequence). The ends were cut back, 5 bases at V and 7 bases at J, with 18 bases in the middle. The CDR3 protein is CASSRRGPPWNTIYF. The CDR3 DNA reads TGTGCCAGTAGTCGAAGGGGCCCTCCGTGGAACACCATATATTTT.

This chain links TRBV10-1 with TRBJ2-7; D ambiguous. The V and J ends lost 7 bases and 12 bases respectively, with 13 bases between them. Germline V gives CDR1 WNHNN, CDR2 SYGVQD (reference sequence). The CDR3 is made up of 10 amino acids. The CDR3 sequence is CASTTPLRYF. The CDR3 DNA is TGCGCCAGCACCACCCCGTTGCGGTACTTC.

This chain connects TRBV12-5 to TRBJ1-1; 8 positions agree with TRBD1. Trimming took 6 bases from V and 6 from J; bases not matched to a gene: 9. CDR1 is LGHNT and CDR2 is FRNRAP in the germline V gene. The CDR3 is 14 amino acids. CDR3 sequence (DNA): TGTGCTAGTGGGACAGGGGAAGCCGTCTCTGAAGCTTTCTTT. Amino acids: CASGTGEAVSEAFF.